This entry lists 27 T cell receptor beta chains sequenced from one sample in a study of Ad26.COV2.S vaccination and SARS-CoV-2 variants. Treatment in this sample: 19 received Ad26.COV2.S at low or high dose, single or two shots; about 5 received placebo; per-sample allocation not given. After the first vaccine or placebo injection, samples were drawn on day 63. Here immunoSEQ multiplex PCR was the method, and the copy in TCRdb shows in-frame clones only, minus some. The table has 350,000 to 500,000 clones, around nine tenths seen once. The sample in question was peripheral blood, obtained in a trial of Ad26.COV2.S vaccine versus placebo. The receptors were sampled from a person aged 18 to 65 who received the Ad26.COV2.S COVID-19 vaccine or a placebo.

This clone was counted once. The chain uses TRBV10-3 and TRBJ2-7, with TRBD2 matching 7 bases. CDR1 is ENHRY and CDR2 is SYGVKD in the germline V gene. The CDR3 is 13 residues long. With V trimmed by 3 bases and J by 6 bases, 5 bases remained unmatched. CDR3 sequence: CAISEAGMSEQYF. As DNA, the CDR3 is TGTGCCATCAGTGAAGCGGGAATGTCCGAGCAGTACTTC.

This clone is a singleton in its sample. The chain employs TRBV6-5 and TRBJ2-2; no clear D. The length of the CDR3 is 13 residues. The V end lost 6 bases, the J end lost 7 bases, and 12 bases lay between the germline ends. The germline gives CDR1 MNHEY, CDR2 SVGAGI. The CDR3 DNA reads TGTGCCAGCAGCCAAACTCCAGGCGGGGAGCTGTTTTTT. Its translation is CASSQTPGGELFF.

The rearrangement joins TRBV13 to TRBJ2-3, with 11 bases lining up with TRBD2. In germline, CDR1 is PRHDT, CDR2 FYEKMQ (reference sequence). The J segment lost 1 base and the V segment lost 3 bases, leaving 6 bases of the junction unmatched. CDR3 size: 17 residues. CDR3 sequence reads: CASSFLSGGVGTDTQYF. The DNA of the CDR3 is TGTGCCAGCAGCTTCCTTAGCGGGGGGGTGGGCACAGATACGCAGTATTTT.

This chain links TRBV3-1 (or the pseudogene TRBV3-2) with TRBJ1-2, with TRBD1 identical over 9 bases. V gave up 1 base and J gave up 4 bases; unmatched junction bases: 1. The length of the CDR3 is 14 residues. Germline CDR1 reads LGHDT; CDR2 reads YNNKEL (reference sequence). In nucleotides, the CDR3 is TGTGCCAGCAGCCAAGCGACAGGGGGCTATGGCTACACCTTC. As protein: CASSQATGGYGYTF.

The V call is TRBV9, the J call TRBJ1-4, with D hard to call. V was cut by 0 bases and J by 4 bases, with 19 bases left in between. This CDR3 is 18 amino acids long. Looked up from germline, CDR1 is SGDLS and CDR2 is YYNGEE. In DNA form, the CDR3 reads TGTGCCAGCAGCGTAGGTCCCCACAGTGGCATCATTAATGAAAAACTGTTTTTT. Amino acids: CASSVGPHSGIINEKLFF.

The rearrangement joins TRBV11-2 to TRBJ1-6, with a weak D call TRBD1 (5 bases). Per the germline V gene, CDR1 is SGHAT and CDR2 is FQNNGV. This CDR3 has 14 amino acids. Trimming pared 5 bases from V and 10 bases from J, leaving 15 bases between. CDR3 coding DNA: TGTGCCAGCAGCCTTGGGGCAGAGCGATCACCCCTCCACTTT. It yields the protein CASSLGAERSPLHF.

The chain recombines TRBV6-2 or TRBV6-3 with TRBJ2-1, with 9 bases lining up with TRBD2. Looked up from germline, CDR1 is MNHEY and CDR2 is SVGEGT. CDR3 length equals 14 residues. V shed 6 bases, J shed 8 bases, and the junction held 8 bases outside the gene matches. CDR3 residues: CASSGGGAVHEQFF. The CDR3 region has the DNA TGTGCCAGCAGCGGCGGGGGGGCCGTACATGAGCAGTTCTTC.

This chain links TRBV2 with TRBJ2-7; 9 nucleotides match TRBD1. Germline V gene sequence: CDR1 SNHLY, CDR2 FYNNEI. This CDR3 spans 16 amino acids. Losses at the gene ends were 3 bases for V and 7 bases for J; bases not matched to a gene: 13. The CDR3: CASSDSRGTGWREQYF. The CDR3 nucleotides read TGTGCCAGCAGTGATAGCCGTGGGACAGGGTGGCGTGAGCAGTACTTC.

The rearrangement links TRBV9 to TRBJ2-7; 7 positions agree with TRBD1. Germline trimming cut 4 bases from V and 4 bases from J; bases unmatched to any gene: 14. CDR3 length: 16 residues. Germline-derived CDR1 and CDR2 are SGDLS and YYNGEE. This CDR3 is CASSPPGNRGQYEQYF. DNA of the CDR3: TGTGCCAGCAGCCCACCTGGAAACAGGGGTCAGTACGAGCAGTACTTC.

The chain uses TRBV27 and TRBJ2-7; a weak D match, TRBD1 (6 bases). The V end lost 1 base, the J end lost 5 bases, and 15 bases lay between the germline ends. The CDR3 extends over 15 amino acids. CDR1 MNHEY and CDR2 SMNVEV come from the germline V gene (reference sequence). The chain's CDR3 is CASSLYGTSSHEQYF. CDR3 DNA sequence: TGTGCCAGCAGTTTATACGGGACATCCAGCCACGAGCAGTACTTC.

This rearrangement joins TRBV15 to TRBJ1-5, with a tentative D call TRBD1 (5 bases). V was pared by 6 bases and J by 4 bases, with 16 bases between. Germline V lookup: CDR1 LNHNV, CDR2 YYDKDF (reference sequence). The CDR3 covers 15 residues. The CDR3 loop reads CATRAEGLRNQPQHF. In DNA form, the CDR3 reads TGTGCCACCAGGGCTGAGGGGTTGAGGAATCAGCCCCAGCATTTT.

V gene TRBV7-2 combines with J gene TRBJ1-6, with 7 bases aligning to TRBD1. Germline CDR1 and CDR2: SGHTA and FQGNSA. The V and J ends lost 2 bases and 7 bases, in that order; junction bases with no gene match: 2. CDR3 size: 14 residues. The CDR3 here is CASSLRGQNSPLHF. For the CDR3, the DNA is TGTGCCAGCAGCTTAAGGGGACAGAATTCACCCCTCCACTTT.

This chain joins TRBV6-2 or TRBV6-3 and TRBJ1-5, with 8 bases matching TRBD1. Losses at the gene ends were 5 bases for V and 7 bases for J; bases not matched to a gene: 7. The CDR3 has 14 amino acids. Per germline, CDR1 MNHEY and CDR2 SVGEGT. CDR3 loop: CASSKTGGCQPQHF. As DNA, the CDR3 is TGTGCCAGCAGTAAAACAGGGGGATGCCAGCCCCAGCATTTT.

The chain carries TRBV7-2 and TRBJ1-1, with D unresolved. In germline, CDR1 is SGHTA, CDR2 FQGNSA. The CDR3 has 13 amino acids. The V gene lost 2 bases and the J gene lost 7 bases, with 11 bases spanning the gap. The CDR3 DNA is TGTGCCAGCAGCTTATCTCGCGGTAATGAAGCTTTCTTT. It translates to CASSLSRGNEAFF.

The V and J genes are TRBV11-2 and TRBJ2-3; 9 bases match TRBD2. V trimming: 4 bases; J trimming: 6 bases; junction bases outside the gene matches: 8. The CDR3 contains 15 residues. The germline gives CDR1 SGHAT, CDR2 FQNNGV. The CDR3 DNA reads TGTGCCAGCAGCTGGAATCCTAGCGGGACGGATACGCAGTATTTT. This translates into CASSWNPSGTDTQYF.

The chain is built from TRBV7-9 and TRBJ2-7; TRBD2 matches at 14 bases. With 5 bases clipped from V and 3 bases from J, the junction kept 15 bases outside the gene matches. Germline assignment: CDR1 SEHNR and CDR2 FQNEAQ (reference sequence). The CDR3 sequence is 19 residues long. As DNA, the CDR3 is TGTGCCAGCAGCGCCCCTCAGCCGACTAGCGGGGGGGGCGTCTACGAGCAGTACTTC. It is translated as CASSAPQPTSGGGVYEQYF. Using reference TRBV7-9 and TRBJ2-7 for the parts outside the CDR3, the full variable domain is DTGVSQNPRHKITKRGQNVTFRCDPISEHNRLYWYRQTLGQGPEFLTYFQNEAQLEKSRLLSDRFSAERPKGSFSTLEIQRTEQGDSAMYLCASSAPQPTSGGGVYEQYFGPGTRLTVT.

V and J are TRBV7-3 and TRBJ2-5; TRBD1 aligns across 7 bases. J was trimmed by 1 base and V by 0 bases; bases with no gene match: 5. The CDR3 is 16 residues long. The germline V gene has CDR1 SGHTA and CDR2 FQGTGA. In DNA, the CDR3 is TGTGCCAGCAGCTTAACTCTACAGGGGCCCCAAGAGACCCAGTACTTC. It is translated as CASSLTLQGPQETQYF.

In DNA, the CDR3 is TGTGCCAGTAGTATAGGAGACAGCCTCTCCTACGAGCAGTACTTC. Protein product: CASSIGDSLSYEQYF. The rearrangement uses TRBV19 and TRBJ2-7; D perhaps matches TRBD1 (5 bases). Germline V CDR1 and CDR2: LNHDA, SQIVND (reference sequence). V lost 1 base to trimming and J lost 0 bases, with 10 bases between them. There are 15 residues in the CDR3.

The CDR3 region has the DNA TGTGCCAGCAGTTTTCTTCAACGATATGGCTACACCTTC. It specifies CASSFLQRYGYTF. V and J are TRBV12-3 or TRBV12-4 and TRBJ1-2; D unclear. The CDR3 totals 13 residues. V was cut by 3 bases and J by 5 bases, with 10 bases left in between.

The chain recombines TRBV9 with TRBJ1-1, with 8 bases that match TRBD1. The CDR3 extends over 15 amino acids. The germline V gene encodes CDR1 SGDLS and CDR2 YYNGEE. With 4 bases clipped from V and 0 bases from J, the junction kept 5 bases outside the gene matches. The CDR3 spells CASSNGQGVNTEAFF. In DNA form, the CDR3 reads TGTGCCAGCAGCAACGGACAGGGAGTGAACACTGAAGCTTTCTTT.

This clone was picked up one time. The rearrangement joins TRBV14 to TRBJ2-6; 7 bases are a match to TRBD1. V gave up 1 base and J gave up 4 bases; unmatched junction bases: 13. The CDR3 is 19 residues long. CDR1 SGHDN and CDR2 FVKESK come from the germline V gene. In DNA form, the CDR3 reads TGTGCCAGCAGCCAAGCTTTCGACAGGGCAAAATACGGGGCCAACGTCCTGACTTTC. Protein: CASSQAFDRAKYGANVLTF.

This clone showed up just once. The chain carries TRBV27 and TRBJ1-5; no reliable D call. This CDR3 region has 15 residues. V was cut by 3 bases and J by 1 base, with 10 bases left in between. CDR1 is MNHEY, CDR2 SMNVEV, per germline (reference sequence). CDR3 in DNA: TGTGCCAGCAGTTTTCTTGGATTCAGCAATCAGCCCCAGCATTTT. This gives the protein CASSFLGFSNQPQHF.

The chain has TRBV9 and TRBJ2-6, with D possibly matching TRBD1 (5 bases). Germline CDR1 reads SGDLS; CDR2 reads YYNGEE. The CDR3 extends over 19 amino acids. Trimming removed 0 bases at V and 0 bases at J, with 16 bases between. The CDR3 nucleotides are TGTGCCAGCAGCGTAGTCCAGGGTACTAAAAGCTCTGGGGCCAACGTCCTGACTTTC. It encodes CASSVVQGTKSSGANVLTF.

This clone was picked up a small number of times. The chain couples TRBV4-3 to TRBJ1-4; possibly TRBD1 for D (6 bases). CDR3 length: 15 amino acids. The ends were cut back, 2 bases at V and 2 bases at J, with 9 bases in the middle. Germline V gives CDR1 LGHNA, CDR2 YSLEER. The CDR3 here is CASSQLRGTNEKLFF. DNA for the CDR3: TGCGCCAGCAGCCAACTCAGGGGTACTAATGAAAAACTGTTTTTT.

This sequence joins TRBV29-1 and TRBJ2-7; D not resolved. The V end lost 6 bases, the J end lost 3 bases, and 21 bases lay between the germline ends. This CDR3 is 15 amino acids long. Germline lookup yields CDR1 SQVTM and CDR2 ANQGSEA. The CDR3 here is CSVELLTDQFYEQYF. The CDR3 region has the DNA TGCAGCGTGGAACTTCTGACGGACCAATTCTACGAGCAGTACTTC.

The chain couples TRBV15 to TRBJ1-5, with D tentatively TRBD1 (5 bases). The CDR3 runs to 15 residues. CDR1 and CDR2 (germline): LNHNV, YYDKDF (reference sequence). Trimming took off 1 base at V and 6 bases at J, with 13 bases between the two ends. CDR3 DNA: TGTGCCACCAGCAGAGCGCAGGGAACAAGTCAGCCCCAGCATTTT. Amino acid sequence: CATSRAQGTSQPQHF.

The chain has TRBV7-3 and TRBJ2-2; TRBD2 aligns across 12 bases. Trimming at V came to 5 bases and at J to 7 bases, leaving 8 bases not matched to a gene. The CDR3 contains 16 residues. CDR1 and CDR2 from the germline V gene are SGHTA and FQGTGA. The CDR3 DNA reads TGTGCCAGCAGCGAGACTAGCGGGGGTTCGGGCGGGGAGCTGTTTTTT. Its translation is CASSETSGGSGGELFF. The full variable domain, its missing parts supplied by reference TRBV7-3 and TRBJ2-2, is GAGVSQTPSNKVTEKGKYVELRCDPISGHTALYWYRQSLGQGPEFLIYFQGTGAADDSGLPNDRFFAVRPEGSVSTLKIQRTERGDSAVYLCASSETSGGSGGELFFGEGSRLTVL.